This T cell receptor beta chain stems from a study of cytomegalovirus exposure and HLA in healthy donors. On this clone itself: The antigen is undetermined.

Study-wide findings and caveats: A later look showed TCR association rates differing by HLA locus, highest for DRB1 and lowest for HLA-C. When analyzed later, a missense DCLRE1C variant was found to be linked to TCR beta V- and J-gene trimming. From TCR beta sequences, most subjects' HLA-A and HLA-B alleles were reportedly predicted accurately.

V shed 5 bases and J 4 bases; nucleotides not matched to a gene: 6. Germline CDR1 and CDR2: MNHNS and SASEGT. This CDR3 has 14 residues. The study sampled nominally healthy donors, though unrecorded immune exposures were likely. Primers: 60 Vbeta forward and 13 Jbeta reverse. Assay: immunoSEQ multiplex PCR; the TCRdb copy retains only in-frame clones and omits some. The sample contains approximately 110,000 clones, about 70% of which appear only once. This clonotype was sampled from a woman aged 30 to 39 in good health and CMV-seronegative. Material: PBMCs. The chain has TRBV6-1 and TRBJ2-3, with 7 bases matching TRBD2. Here the CDR3 reads CASSSLTSPDTQYF. In DNA, the CDR3 is TGTGCCAGCAGTTCCTTGACTAGCCCAGATACGCAGTATTTT.